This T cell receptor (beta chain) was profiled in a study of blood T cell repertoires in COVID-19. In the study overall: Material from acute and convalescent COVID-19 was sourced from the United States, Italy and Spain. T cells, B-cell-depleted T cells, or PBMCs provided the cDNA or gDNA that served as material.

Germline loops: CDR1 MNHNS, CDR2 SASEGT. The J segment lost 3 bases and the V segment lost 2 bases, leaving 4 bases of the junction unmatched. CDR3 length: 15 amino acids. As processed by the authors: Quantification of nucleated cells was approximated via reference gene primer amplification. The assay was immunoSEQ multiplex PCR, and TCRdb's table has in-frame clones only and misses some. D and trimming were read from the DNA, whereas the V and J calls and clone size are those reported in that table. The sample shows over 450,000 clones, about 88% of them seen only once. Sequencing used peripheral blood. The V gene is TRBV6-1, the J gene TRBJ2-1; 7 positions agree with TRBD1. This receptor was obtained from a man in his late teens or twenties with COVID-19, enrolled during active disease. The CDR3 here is CASSEWTGDYNEQFF. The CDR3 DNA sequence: TGTGCCAGCAGTGAATGGACAGGCGACTACAATGAGCAGTTCTTC.